A selection of T cell receptor beta chains follows, all from one sample in a study of T cells after yellow fever vaccination. TCRdb used MiXCR to reprocess the 5' RACE reads, holding one entry per CDR3 protein. This sample has about 340,000 distinct CDR3 sequences, with approximately 4% found just once. The starting material was PBMCs, obtained 5 days after the yellow fever booster vaccination. These TCRs come from a man aged 18 to 29 who received the YFV17D yellow fever vaccine. Both conserved end residues are part of each CDR3. D genes are given only for firm matches. A row's size may be missing; if present it is once, few, many or a size class.

d_gene	abundance	v_gene	j_gene	CDR3aa	CDR3nt
NA	NA	TRBV6-5	TRBJ2-7	CASSREYSPTYEQYF	TGTGCCAGCAGTAGGGAGTACTCGCCCACCTACGAGCAGTACTTC
TRBD1	NA	TRBV12-3/TRBV12-4	TRBJ2-5	CASGPGQGAGGTQYF	TGTGCCAGCGGCCCGGGACAGGGGGCTGGTGGGACCCAGTACTTC
NA	many	TRBV7-3	TRBJ2-3	CASSSNEDTQYF	TGTGCCAGCAGCTCGAACGAAGATACGCAGTATTTT
NA	few	TRBV4-3	TRBJ1-1	CASRDRLNTEAFF	TGCGCCAGCAGGGACAGATTGAACACTGAAGCTTTCTTT
NA	NA	TRBV4-1	TRBJ2-5	CASSQPGLRETQYF	TGCGCCAGCAGCCAACCGGGGTTGAGGGAGACCCAGTACTTC
NA	many	TRBV5-1	TRBJ1-1	CASSLPGGSSRVPEAFF	TGCGCCAGCAGCTTGCCGGGGGGCTCGAGTAGAGTCCCTGAAGCTTTCTTT
NA	NA	TRBV29-1	TRBJ2-5	CSVRVTETQYF	TGCAGCGTCAGGGTTACCGAGACCCAGTACTTC
NA	NA	TRBV27	TRBJ1-6	CASAPGLSNSPLHF	TGTGCCAGCGCTCCGGGACTGTCTAATTCACCCCTCCACTTT
NA	many	TRBV7-3	TRBJ2-7	CASSPGGPGYEQYF	TGTGCCAGCAGCCCCGGCGGTCCCGGCTACGAGCAGTACTTC
TRBD1	NA	TRBV25-1	TRBJ1-1	CASSEFGGTGGWNTEAFF	TGTGCCAGCAGTGAATTTGGGGGGACAGGGGGCTGGAACACTGAAGCTTTCTTT
NA	few	TRBV24-1	TRBJ2-4	CATSDTEELAKNIQYF	TGTGCCACCAGTGATACGGAGGAGTTAGCCAAAAACATTCAGTACTTC
TRBD1	few	TRBV5-1	TRBJ1-1	CASSYRQGLNTEAFF	TGCGCCAGCAGCTACAGACAGGGACTGAACACTGAAGCTTTCTTT
NA	NA	TRBV4-2	TRBJ2-3	CASSQDDFSAVKQYF	TGTGCCAGCAGCCAAGATGATTTTTCGGCGGTTAAGCAGTATTTT
NA	NA	TRBV7-8	TRBJ2-5	CASSSGREETQYF	TGTGCCAGCAGCTCGGGTCGGGAAGAGACCCAGTACTTC
NA	many	TRBV20-1	TRBJ1-5	CSATVGHSNQPQHF	TGCAGTGCTACGGTCGGGCATAGCAATCAGCCCCAGCATTTT
TRBD2	many	TRBV7-3	TRBJ2-5	CASSPAGGWRETQYF	TGTGCCAGCAGCCCGGCGGGGGGATGGAGAGAGACCCAGTACTTC
TRBD2	many	TRBV5-5	TRBJ2-5	CASSQGLAVGETQYF	TGTGCCAGCAGCCAGGGACTAGCGGTAGGAGAGACCCAGTACTTC
NA	NA	TRBV18	TRBJ1-1	CASSPNRDTEAFF	TGTGCAAGCTCACCAAACAGGGACACTGAAGCTTTCTTT
NA	few	TRBV30	TRBJ2-2	CAWSHVVMNTGELFF	TGTGCCTGGAGTCATGTAGTTATGAACACCGGGGAGCTGTTTTTT
NA	NA	TRBV7-9	TRBJ1-3	CASSENTIYF	TGTGCCAGCAGTGAAAACACCATATATTTT
TRBD2	NA	TRBV20-1	TRBJ2-7	CSAGAGYEQYF	TGCAGTGCGGGAGCGGGGTACGAGCAGTACTTC
NA	few	TRBV6-6	TRBJ2-2	CASSSVVVTANTGELFF	TGTGCCAGCAGTTCCGTCGTCGTGACAGCGAACACCGGGGAGCTGTTTTTT
NA	many	TRBV4-2	TRBJ2-1	CASSQVHEQFF	TGTGCCAGCAGCCAAGTCCATGAGCAGTTCTTC
NA	NA	TRBV10-1	TRBJ1-6	CASSDGRVLHF	TGCGCCAGCAGTGATGGACGGGTCCTCCACTTT
NA	many	TRBV6-2/TRBV6-3	TRBJ2-7	CASSSERASYEQYF	TGTGCCAGCAGTTCGGAGCGGGCGAGCTACGAGCAGTACTTC
NA	many	TRBV20-1	TRBJ2-3	CSARVAGGTDTQYF	TGCAGTGCTAGAGTGGCAGGGGGCACAGATACGCAGTATTTT
NA	few	TRBV20-1	TRBJ1-4	CSARDVSEKKLFF	TGCAGTGCTAGAGATGTATCGGAAAAGAAACTGTTTTTT
NA	few	TRBV7-3	TRBJ2-2	CASSLQGFGTGELFF	TGTGCCAGCAGCTTACAGGGGTTTGGCACCGGGGAGCTGTTTTTT
NA	few	TRBV5-1	TRBJ2-5	CASSPPPGIQETQYF	TGCGCCAGCAGCCCACCCCCGGGAATTCAAGAGACCCAGTACTTC
NA	NA	TRBV5-1	TRBJ1-1	CASSLGTVLDTEAFF	TGCGCCAGCAGCTTGGGGACAGTTTTGGACACTGAAGCTTTCTTT
TRBD2	many	TRBV7-6	TRBJ2-1	CASSLDRAGAYNEQFF	TGTGCCAGCAGCTTAGACCGAGCGGGGGCTTACAATGAGCAGTTCTTC
NA	many	TRBV3-1	TRBJ1-5	CASSQSNQPQHF	TGTGCCAGCAGCCAAAGCAATCAGCCCCAGCATTTT
NA	NA	TRBV6-6	TRBJ1-6	CASTYSWDRSSPLHF	TGTGCCAGCACCTACTCGTGGGACCGCAGTTCACCCCTCCACTTT
TRBD1	few	TRBV18	TRBJ1-2	CASSPPGRTGGPYGYTF	TGTGCCAGCTCACCACCGGGGAGAACAGGGGGCCCCTATGGCTACACCTTC
TRBD1	few	TRBV6-2/TRBV6-3	TRBJ2-5	CASSQDRGPQETQYF	TGTGCCAGCAGTCAGGACAGGGGACCACAAGAGACCCAGTACTTC
NA	many	TRBV6-6	TRBJ1-3	CASSDPPSGNTIYF	TGTGCCAGCAGTGATCCCCCCTCTGGAAACACCATATATTTT
NA	few	TRBV4-2	TRBJ2-3	CASSQQQGLGDTQYF	TGTGCCAGCAGCCAACAACAGGGACTCGGGGATACGCAGTATTTT
NA	few	TRBV7-2	TRBJ2-2	CASSLFNWVALNTGELFF	TGTGCCAGCAGCCTATTTAATTGGGTAGCCCTGAACACCGGGGAGCTGTTTTTT
NA	many	TRBV7-9	TRBJ1-6	CASSHTGTYNSPLHF	TGTGCCAGCAGCCACACAGGGACCTATAATTCACCCCTCCACTTT
NA	NA	TRBV6-6	TRBJ2-3	CASRIQGPTDTQYF	TGTGCCAGCAGGATCCAGGGTCCGACAGATACGCAGTATTTT
NA	few	TRBV4-1	TRBJ2-1	CASSQEWGYYNEQFF	TGCGCCAGCAGCCAAGAGTGGGGTTACTACAATGAGCAGTTCTTC
NA	many	TRBV4-2	TRBJ2-1	CASSQVLGGRSSNEQFF	TGTGCCAGCAGCCAAGTGTTAGGGGGGAGATCCTCCAATGAGCAGTTCTTC
NA	few	TRBV12-5	TRBJ2-3	CASGLEDTQYF	TGTGCTAGTGGCCTCGAAGATACGCAGTATTTT
TRBD1	few	TRBV7-8	TRBJ2-2	CASSATGRSGELFF	TGTGCCAGCAGCGCGACAGGGCGGAGCGGGGAGCTGTTTTTT
TRBD2	many	TRBV4-1	TRBJ2-3	CASSQDWGTSGAGDTQYF	TGCGCCAGCAGCCAAGATTGGGGGACTAGCGGCGCGGGAGATACGCAGTATTTT
NA	few	TRBV20-1	TRBJ2-7	CSAQTGTGGGGQYF	TGCAGTGCGCAGACCGGGACAGGAGGCGGGGGGCAGTACTTC